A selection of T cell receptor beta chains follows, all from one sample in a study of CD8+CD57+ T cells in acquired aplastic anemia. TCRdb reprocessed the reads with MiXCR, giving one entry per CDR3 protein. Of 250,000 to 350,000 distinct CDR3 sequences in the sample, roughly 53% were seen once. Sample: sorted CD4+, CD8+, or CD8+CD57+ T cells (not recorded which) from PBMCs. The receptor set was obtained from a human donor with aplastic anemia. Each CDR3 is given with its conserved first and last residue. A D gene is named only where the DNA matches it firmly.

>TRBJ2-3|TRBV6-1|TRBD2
CASSDSSGRAYTQYF
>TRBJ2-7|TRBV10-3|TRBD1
CAIRGDRASYEQYF
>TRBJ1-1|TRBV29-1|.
CSARLGTVNTEAFF
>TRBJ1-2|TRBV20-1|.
CSARELTGPRGYTF
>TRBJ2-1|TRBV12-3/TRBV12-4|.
CASSSTGTVARELFF
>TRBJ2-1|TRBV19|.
CASMPADDIGNNEQFF
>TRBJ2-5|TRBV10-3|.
CATSTGSETQYF
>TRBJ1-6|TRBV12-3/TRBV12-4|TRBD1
CASSRGTANSPLHF
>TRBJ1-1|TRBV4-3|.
CASSPLGEDTDAFF
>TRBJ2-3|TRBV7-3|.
CASTPKGHSTDTQYF
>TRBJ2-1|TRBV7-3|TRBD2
CASSTGTSGRPNEQFF
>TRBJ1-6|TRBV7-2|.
CASSFMNSPLHF
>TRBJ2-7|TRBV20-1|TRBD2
CSAVLAGDLYYEQYF
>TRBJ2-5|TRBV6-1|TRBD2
CASSYPILAGGETQYF
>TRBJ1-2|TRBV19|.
CASSISGGGYGYTF
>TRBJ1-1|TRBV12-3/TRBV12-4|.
CASSSRDPLAEAFF
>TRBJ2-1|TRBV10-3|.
CATKEQDTPYNEQFF
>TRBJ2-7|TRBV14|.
CASSVGSEVYEQYF
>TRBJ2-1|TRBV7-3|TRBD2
CASSQRLAAYNEQFF
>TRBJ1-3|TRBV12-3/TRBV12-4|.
CASSLAGVVENTIYF
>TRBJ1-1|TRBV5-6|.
CASSEPAPGMNTEAFF
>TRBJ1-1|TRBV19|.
CASIPGQNPSTEAFF
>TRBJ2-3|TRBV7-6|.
CASSPSHNTDTQYF
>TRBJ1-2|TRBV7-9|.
CASSLEAGEDGYTF
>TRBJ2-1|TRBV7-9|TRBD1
CASRPGQAGYNEQFF